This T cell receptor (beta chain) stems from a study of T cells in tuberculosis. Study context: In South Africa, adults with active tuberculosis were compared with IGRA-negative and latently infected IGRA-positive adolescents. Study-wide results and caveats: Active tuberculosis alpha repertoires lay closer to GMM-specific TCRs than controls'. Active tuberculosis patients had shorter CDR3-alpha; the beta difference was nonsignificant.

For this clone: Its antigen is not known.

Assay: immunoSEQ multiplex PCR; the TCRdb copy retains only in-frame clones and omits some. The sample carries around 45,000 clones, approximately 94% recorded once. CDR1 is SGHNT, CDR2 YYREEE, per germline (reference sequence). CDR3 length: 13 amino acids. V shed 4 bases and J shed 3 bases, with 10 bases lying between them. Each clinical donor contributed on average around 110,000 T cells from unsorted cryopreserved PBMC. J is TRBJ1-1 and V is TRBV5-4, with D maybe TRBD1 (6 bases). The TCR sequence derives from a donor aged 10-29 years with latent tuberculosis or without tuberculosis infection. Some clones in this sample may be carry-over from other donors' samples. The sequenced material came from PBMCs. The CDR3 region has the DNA TGTGCCAGCAGCCACCACAGGGACACTGAAGCTTTCTTT. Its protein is CASSHHRDTEAFF.